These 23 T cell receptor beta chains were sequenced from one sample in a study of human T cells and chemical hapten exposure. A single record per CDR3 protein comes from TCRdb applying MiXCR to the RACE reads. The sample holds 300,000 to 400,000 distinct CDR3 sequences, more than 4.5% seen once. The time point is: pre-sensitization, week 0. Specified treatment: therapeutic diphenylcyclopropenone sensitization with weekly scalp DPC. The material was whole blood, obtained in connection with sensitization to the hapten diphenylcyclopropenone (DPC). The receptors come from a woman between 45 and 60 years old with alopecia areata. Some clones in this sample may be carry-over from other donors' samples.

The CDR3 DNA sequence: TGTGCCAGCAGCTTAACTCCCTCTGCGGGCCAGGAAGCTTTCTTT. Translated: CASSLTPSAGQEAFF. This rearrangement joins TRBV11-1 to TRBJ1-1; no reliable D call. Germline V gene sequence: CDR1 SGHAT, CDR2 FQDESV (reference sequence). This CDR3 is 15 amino acids long. Between the trimmed V and J ends, which lost 2 bases and 8 bases, there was a span of 18 bases. Together with reference TRBV11-1 and TRBJ1-1, the CDR3 gives the full variable domain: EAEVAQSPRYKITEKSQAVAFWCDPISGHATLYWYRQILGQGPELLVQFQDESVVDDSQLPKDRFSAERLKGVDSTLKIQPAELGDSAMYLCASSLTPSAGQEAFFGQGTRLTVV.

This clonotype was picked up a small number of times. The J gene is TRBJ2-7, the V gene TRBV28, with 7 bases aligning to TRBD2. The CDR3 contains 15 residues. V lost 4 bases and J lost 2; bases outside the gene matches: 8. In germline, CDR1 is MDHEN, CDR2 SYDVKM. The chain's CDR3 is CASSSNRDYPYEQYF. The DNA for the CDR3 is TGTGCCAGCAGTTCGAACCGGGACTACCCCTACGAGCAGTACTTC. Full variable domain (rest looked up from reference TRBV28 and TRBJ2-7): DVKVTQSSRYLVKRTGEKVFLECVQDMDHENMFWYRQDPGLGLRLIYFSYDVKMKEKGDIPEGYSVSREKKERFSLILESASTNQTSMYLCASSSNRDYPYEQYFGPGTRLTVT.

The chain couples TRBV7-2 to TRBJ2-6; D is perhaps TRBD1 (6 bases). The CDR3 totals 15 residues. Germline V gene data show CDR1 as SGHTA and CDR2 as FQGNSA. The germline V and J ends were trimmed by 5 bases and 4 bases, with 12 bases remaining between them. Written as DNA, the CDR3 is TGTGCCAGCAGCGATCGGGACACGGGGGCCAACGTCCTGACTTTC. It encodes CASSDRDTGANVLTF.

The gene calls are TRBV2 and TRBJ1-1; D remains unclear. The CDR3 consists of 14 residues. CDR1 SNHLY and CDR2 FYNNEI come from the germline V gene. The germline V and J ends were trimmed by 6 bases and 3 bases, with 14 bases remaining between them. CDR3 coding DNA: TGTGCCAGCAGAATCAGAGGATCGTACACTGAAGCTTTCTTT. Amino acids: CASRIRGSYTEAFF. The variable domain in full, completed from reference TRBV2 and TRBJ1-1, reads EPEVTQTPSHQVTQMGQEVILRCVPISNHLYFYWYRQILGQKVEFLVSFYNNEISEKSEIFDDQFSVERPDGSNFTLKIRSTKLEDSAMYFCASRIRGSYTEAFFGQGTRLTVV.

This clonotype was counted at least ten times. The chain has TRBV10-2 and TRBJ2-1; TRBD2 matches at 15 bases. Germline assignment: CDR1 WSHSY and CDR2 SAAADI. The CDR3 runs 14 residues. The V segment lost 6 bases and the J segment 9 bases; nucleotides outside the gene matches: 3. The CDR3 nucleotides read TGCGCCAGCAGGAGGACTAGCGGGGGGGGTGAGCAGTTCTTC. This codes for CASRRTSGGGEQFF.

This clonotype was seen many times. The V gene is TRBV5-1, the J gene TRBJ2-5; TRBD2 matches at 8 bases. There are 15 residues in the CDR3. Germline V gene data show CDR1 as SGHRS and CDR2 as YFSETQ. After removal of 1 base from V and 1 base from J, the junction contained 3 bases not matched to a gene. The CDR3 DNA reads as TGCGCCAGCAGCTTGAGCGGGGGACGCCAAGAGACCCAGTACTTC. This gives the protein CASSLSGGRQETQYF.

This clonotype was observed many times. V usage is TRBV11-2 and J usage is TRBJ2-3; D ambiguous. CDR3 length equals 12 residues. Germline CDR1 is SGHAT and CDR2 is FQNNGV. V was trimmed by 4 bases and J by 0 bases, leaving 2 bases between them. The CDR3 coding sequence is TGTGCCAGCAGCTCTAGCACAGATACGCAGTATTTT. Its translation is CASSSSTDTQYF.

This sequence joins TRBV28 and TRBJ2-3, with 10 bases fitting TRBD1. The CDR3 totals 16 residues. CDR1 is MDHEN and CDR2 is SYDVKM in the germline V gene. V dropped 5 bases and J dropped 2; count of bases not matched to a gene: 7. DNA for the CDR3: TGTGCCAGCAGTATTGGACAGGGGGTACTCACAGATACGCAGTATTTT. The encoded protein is CASSIGQGVLTDTQYF.

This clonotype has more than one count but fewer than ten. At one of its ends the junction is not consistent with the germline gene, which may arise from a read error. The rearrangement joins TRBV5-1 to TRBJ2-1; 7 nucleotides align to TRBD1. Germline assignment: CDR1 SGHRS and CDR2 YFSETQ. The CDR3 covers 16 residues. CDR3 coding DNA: TGCGCCAGCAGTTTGGAACAGGGGTCTAGGTCCGATGAGCAGTTCTTC. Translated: CASSLEQGSRSDEQFF.

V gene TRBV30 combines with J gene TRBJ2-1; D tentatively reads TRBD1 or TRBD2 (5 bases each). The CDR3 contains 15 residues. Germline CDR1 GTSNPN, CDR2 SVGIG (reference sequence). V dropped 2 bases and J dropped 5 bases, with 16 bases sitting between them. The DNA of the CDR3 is TGTGCCTGGAGTCCGCCAGGGACGCCCCACAATGAGCAGTTCTTC. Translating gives CAWSPPGTPHNEQFF.

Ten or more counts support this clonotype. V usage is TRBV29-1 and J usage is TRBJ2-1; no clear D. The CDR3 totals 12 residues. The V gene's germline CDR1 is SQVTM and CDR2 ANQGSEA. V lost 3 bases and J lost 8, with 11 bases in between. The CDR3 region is CSVDKGTDEQFF. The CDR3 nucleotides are TGCAGCGTTGACAAAGGAACAGATGAGCAGTTCTTC.

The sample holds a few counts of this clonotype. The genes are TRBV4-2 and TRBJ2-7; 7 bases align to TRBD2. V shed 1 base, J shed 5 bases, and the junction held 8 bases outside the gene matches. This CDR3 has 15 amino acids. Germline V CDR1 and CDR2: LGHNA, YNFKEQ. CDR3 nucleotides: TGTGCCAGCAGCCAAGTGGGGCCAACTAGCGACGAGCAGTACTTC. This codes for CASSQVGPTSDEQYF.

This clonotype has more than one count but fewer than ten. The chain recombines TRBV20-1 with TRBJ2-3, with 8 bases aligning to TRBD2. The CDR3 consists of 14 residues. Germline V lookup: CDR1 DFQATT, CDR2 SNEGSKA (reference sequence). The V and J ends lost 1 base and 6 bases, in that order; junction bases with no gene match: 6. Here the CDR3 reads CSARVNTGGDTQYF. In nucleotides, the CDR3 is TGCAGTGCTAGAGTCAATACGGGGGGGGATACGCAGTATTTT.

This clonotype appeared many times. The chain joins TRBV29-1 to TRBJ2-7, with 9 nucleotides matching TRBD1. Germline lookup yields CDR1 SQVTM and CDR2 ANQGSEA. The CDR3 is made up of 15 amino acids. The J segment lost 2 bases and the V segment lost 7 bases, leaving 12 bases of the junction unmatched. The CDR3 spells CSAIPGTGSAYEQYF. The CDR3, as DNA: TGCAGCGCAATCCCCGGGACAGGGTCAGCCTACGAGCAGTACTTC.

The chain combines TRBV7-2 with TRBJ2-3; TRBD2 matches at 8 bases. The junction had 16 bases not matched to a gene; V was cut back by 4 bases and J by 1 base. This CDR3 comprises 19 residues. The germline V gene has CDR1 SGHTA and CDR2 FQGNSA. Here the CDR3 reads CASSSSSILAERRTDTQYF. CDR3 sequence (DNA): TGTGCCAGCAGCTCCTCATCTATACTAGCGGAGAGGCGCACAGATACGCAGTATTTT.

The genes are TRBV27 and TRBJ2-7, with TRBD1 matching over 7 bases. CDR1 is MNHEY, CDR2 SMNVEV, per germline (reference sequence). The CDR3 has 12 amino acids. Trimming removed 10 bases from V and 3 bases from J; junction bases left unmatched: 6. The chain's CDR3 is CATIGGRYEQYF. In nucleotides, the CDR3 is TGTGCCACCATAGGGGGCCGCTACGAGCAGTACTTC.

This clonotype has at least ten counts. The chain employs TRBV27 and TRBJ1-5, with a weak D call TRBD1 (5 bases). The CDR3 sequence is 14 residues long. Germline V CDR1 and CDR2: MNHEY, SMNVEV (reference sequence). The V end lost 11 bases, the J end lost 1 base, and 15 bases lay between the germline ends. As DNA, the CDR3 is TGTGCCGCCTGGGACGGGAGGAGCAATCAGCCCCAGCATTTT. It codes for CAAWDGRSNQPQHF.

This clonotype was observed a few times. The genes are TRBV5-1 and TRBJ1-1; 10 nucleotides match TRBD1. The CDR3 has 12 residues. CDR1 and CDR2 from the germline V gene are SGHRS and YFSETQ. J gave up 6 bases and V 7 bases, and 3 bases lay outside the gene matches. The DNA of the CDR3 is TGCGCCAGCGGGACAGGGGTCGCTGAAGCTTTCTTT. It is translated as CASGTGVAEAFF.

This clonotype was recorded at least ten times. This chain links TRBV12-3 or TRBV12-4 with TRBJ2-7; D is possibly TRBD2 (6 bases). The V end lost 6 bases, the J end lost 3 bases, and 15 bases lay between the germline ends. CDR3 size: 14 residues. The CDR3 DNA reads TGTGCCAGCAGCTGGGGACTTTCCTTCTACGAGCAGTACTTC. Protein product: CASSWGLSFYEQYF.

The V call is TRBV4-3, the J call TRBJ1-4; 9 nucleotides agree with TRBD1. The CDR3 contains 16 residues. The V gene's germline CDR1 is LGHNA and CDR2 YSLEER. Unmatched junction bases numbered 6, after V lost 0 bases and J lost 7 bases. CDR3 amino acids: CASSQEFGTGIEKLFF. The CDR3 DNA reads TGCGCCAGCAGCCAAGAGTTTGGGACAGGGATTGAAAAACTGTTTTTT.

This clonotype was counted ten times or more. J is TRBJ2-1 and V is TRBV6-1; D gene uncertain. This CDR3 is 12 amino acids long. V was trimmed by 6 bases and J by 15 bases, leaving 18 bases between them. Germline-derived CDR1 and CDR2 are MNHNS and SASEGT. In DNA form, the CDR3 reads TGTGCCAGCAGCTTTGACTCAAATTTGAGGTTCTTC. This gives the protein CASSFDSNLRFF.

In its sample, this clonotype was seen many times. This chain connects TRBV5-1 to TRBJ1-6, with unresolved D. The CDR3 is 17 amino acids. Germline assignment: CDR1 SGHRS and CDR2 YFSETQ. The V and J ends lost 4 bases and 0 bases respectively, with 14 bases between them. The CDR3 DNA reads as TGCGCCAGCAGCCTTCTCGCATTAAGCTCCTATAATTCACCCCTCCACTTT. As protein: CASSLLALSSYNSPLHF.

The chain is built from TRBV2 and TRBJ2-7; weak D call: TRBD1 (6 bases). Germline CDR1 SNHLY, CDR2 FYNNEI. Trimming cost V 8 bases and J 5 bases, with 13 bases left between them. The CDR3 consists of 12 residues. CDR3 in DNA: TGTGCCAGCGGGGGCGGACAGAACGAGCAGTACTTC. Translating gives CASGGGQNEQYF.